The 16 T cell receptor beta chains below all came from one sample that was sequenced in a study of T-cell memory formation after mild COVID-19 (dated by TCRdb to about 2021). The library came from 5' RACE. The reads were generated on an Illumina NovaSeq 6000. Through fastp at Q25 and MiXCR, TCRdb rebuilt clones from the public reads, retaining in-frame beta chains. Merged by CDR3 protein, the rows form single entries marked with the most common genes and DNA. The sample table shows around 390,000 distinct CDR3 sequences, and about 17% are seen once. The leading ten clones occupy roughly 21% of the sample. Sequenced sample: PBMCs or a T cell subset sorted from them (not recorded which). The receptors here all came from a man aged 18 to 30 who had mild COVID-19 (a few samples of this study predate the infection). The sample titles of this study are shuffled in the database, so cell type and time point are left out; the donor was told from shared clones.

The V gene is TRBV6-5, the J gene TRBJ1-1; 8 positions match TRBD1. Germline lookup yields CDR1 MNHEY and CDR2 SVGAGI. The ends lost 3 bases at V and 9 bases at J; junction bases unmatched: 24. This CDR3 is 19 amino acids long. The CDR3 nucleotides read TGTGCCAGCAGTTATCGACCGGGACAGGTTTTAACTACTCGGGGGAAAGCTTTCTTT. This gives the protein CASSYRPGQVLTTRGKAFF.

This clonotype was detected only a few times. This CDR3 reads CASSPSGGAWETQYF. CDR3 in DNA: TGCGCCAGCAGTCCTAGCGGGGGGGCCTGGGAGACCCAGTACTTC. The chain is built from TRBV4-1 and TRBJ2-5; 12 nucleotides line up with TRBD2. V lost 6 bases to trimming and J lost 5 bases; unmatched junction nucleotides: 7. CDR1 is MGHRA and CDR2 is YSYEKL in the germline V gene. The CDR3 runs 15 residues.

This rearrangement joins TRBV20-1 to TRBJ1-6, with D possibly matching TRBD1 (5 bases). Germline CDR1 is DFQATT and CDR2 is SNEGSKA (reference sequence). The CDR3 contains 12 residues. Between the trimmed V and J ends, which lost 1 base and 10 bases, there was a span of 8 bases. The CDR3 region is CSARGEGSPLHF. In DNA, the CDR3 is TGCAGTGCTAGAGGGGAGGGGTCACCCCTCCACTTT.

V usage is TRBV6-2 or TRBV6-3 and J usage is TRBJ1-1, with D hard to call. This CDR3 comprises 14 residues. Trimming took off 5 bases at V and 1 base at J, with 11 bases between the two ends. Germline values: CDR1 MNHEY, CDR2 SVGEGT. In nucleotides, the CDR3 is TGTGCCAGCAGTCTAACCCGGGGGAACACTGAAGCTTTCTTT. As protein: CASSLTRGNTEAFF.

This chain connects TRBV7-2 to TRBJ2-1; no firm D call. CDR1 and CDR2 (germline): SGHTA, FQGNSA. Trimming removed 2 bases from V and 5 bases from J, with 13 bases in between. The CDR3 sequence is 15 residues long. The CDR3 coding sequence is TGTGCCAGCAGCTTAAGACGGACCGAGAACAATGAGCAGTTCTTC. It yields the protein CASSLRRTENNEQFF.

This chain uses TRBV5-6 with TRBJ1-1; 9 nucleotides match TRBD1. The J segment lost 11 bases and the V segment lost 4 bases, leaving 6 bases of the junction unmatched. The CDR3 is 12 residues long. Germline V lookup: CDR1 SGHDT, CDR2 YYEEEE. CDR3 amino acids: CASSTGTGRAFF. The CDR3 nucleotides are TGTGCCAGCAGCACCGGGACAGGGCGGGCTTTCTTT.

The V call is TRBV20-1, the J call TRBJ2-7; D is uncertain. The CDR3 is made up of 12 amino acids. Germline lookup yields CDR1 DFQATT and CDR2 SNEGSKA (reference sequence). Trimming pared 5 bases from V and 9 bases from J, leaving 17 bases between. The CDR3 loop reads CSALRRYSGQYV. CDR3 nucleotides: TGCAGTGCTCTACGTCGTTATTCAGGGCAGTACGTC.

In this sample, this clonotype turned up a few times. The chain carries TRBV4-1 and TRBJ2-2; possible D gene TRBD2, 6 bases. This CDR3 contains 17 residues. Germline V lookup: CDR1 MGHRA, CDR2 YSYEKL. V was shortened by 1 base and J by 1 base, with 13 bases between the two germline ends. The CDR3 reads CASSQGAGLLNTGELFF. DNA for the CDR3: TGCGCCAGCAGCCAAGGCGCGGGACTCCTGAACACCGGGGAGCTGTTTTTT.

This clonotype appeared a few times. The V gene is TRBV6-2 or TRBV6-3, the J gene TRBJ2-5, with D perhaps given as TRBD1 or TRBD2 (5 bases each). Trimming shortened V by 6 bases and J by 4 bases, and 12 bases separated the two germline ends. This CDR3 spans 13 amino acids. Germline-derived CDR1 and CDR2 are MNHEY and SVGEGT. The CDR3 DNA reads as TGTGCCAGCAGCCACTATGGGGGAGAGACCCAGTACTTC. Encoded protein: CASSHYGGETQYF.

This clonotype was detected only a few times. The chain employs TRBV9 and TRBJ2-3, with TRBD1 matching over 10 bases. The V segment lost 3 bases and the J segment 3 bases; nucleotides outside the gene matches: 4. There are 15 residues in the CDR3. Per germline, CDR1 SGDLS and CDR2 YYNGEE. The CDR3, as DNA: TGTGCCAGCAGCGGCCGGGACAGGGGTACAGATACGCAGTATTTT. It specifies CASSGRDRGTDTQYF.

The V call is TRBV6-5, the J call TRBJ2-7, with 13 nucleotides matching TRBD2. CDR3 size: 15 residues. Germline V CDR1 and CDR2: MNHEY, SVGAGI. Trimming removed 2 bases from V and 2 bases from J; junction bases left unmatched: 0. The CDR3 DNA reads as TGTGCCAGCAGTTACGGGACTAGCGGGACCTACGAGCAGTACTTC. Encoded protein: CASSYGTSGTYEQYF.

This clonotype was seen only a few times. The V gene is TRBV21-1, the J gene TRBJ2-3; the D segment call TRBD2 is taken from the table without a DNA check. TRBV21-1 is described as a pseudogene. The length of the CDR3 is 16 residues. CDR3 DNA: TGTGCCAGCAGCAAAGCAACAGGGACCTCCACAGATACGCAGTATTTT. Translated: CASSKATGTSTDTQYF.

The table lists this clonotype with a few counts. The chain links TRBV7-9 to TRBJ2-5; D may be TRBD2 (5 bases). The germline CDR1 and CDR2 sequences are SEHNR and FQNEAQ (reference sequence). CDR3 length: 16 residues. Trimming took off 0 bases at V and 3 bases at J, with 14 bases between the two ends. CDR3 region: CASSLASGNLKETQYF. CDR3 coding DNA: TGTGCCAGCAGCTTAGCTTCCGGGAACTTGAAAGAGACCCAGTACTTC.

This chain links TRBV7-9 with TRBJ2-3; unclear D gene. CDR1 is SEHNR, CDR2 FQNEAQ, per germline (reference sequence). CDR3 length equals 12 residues. The ends were cut back, 5 bases at V and 5 bases at J, with 8 bases in the middle. CDR3 sequence reads: CASSPVEDTQYF. In nucleotides, the CDR3 is TGTGCCAGCAGCCCGGTTGAAGATACGCAGTATTTT.

The chain uses TRBV5-1 and TRBJ1-5; 8 bases agree with TRBD1. This CDR3 is built from 15 residues. V lost 4 bases and J lost 3; bases outside the gene matches: 6. The germline gives CDR1 SGHRS, CDR2 YFSETQ. The CDR3 DNA reads TGCGCCAGCAGCCGTACAGGGGGACCCAATCAGCCCCAGCATTTT. As protein: CASSRTGGPNQPQHF.

This clonotype was recorded a few times. The gene calls are TRBV7-3 and TRBJ2-2; 7 nucleotides line up with TRBD2. Per germline, CDR1 SGHTA and CDR2 FQGTGA. J was trimmed by 5 bases and V by 3 bases; bases with no gene match: 6. This CDR3 has 15 residues. The DNA of the CDR3 is TGTGCCAGCAGCTTGGGGGGGAGGCGAACCGGGGAGCTGTTTTTT. Translating it yields CASSLGGRRTGELFF. Full variable domain (remainder filled in from reference TRBV7-3 and TRBJ2-2): GAGVSQTPSNKVTEKGKYVELRCDPISGHTALYWYRQSLGQGPEFLIYFQGTGAADDSGLPNDRFFAVRPEGSVSTLKIQRTERGDSAVYLCASSLGGRRTGELFFGEGSRLTVL.